This entry features one TCR beta chain sequence. Its specificity is not known. With 3 bases removed from V and 5 bases from J, the gap between germline ends came to 10 bases. The CDR3 is 12 amino acids. CDR1 and CDR2 from the germline V gene are DFQATT and SNEGSKA (reference sequence). This sample is part of a study of T cells after yellow fever vaccination. Whole-study findings and limits: Of the clonotypes, a small share occurred in both CD4 and CD8 compartments.

Making TCR cDNA involved 5'RACE template switching, which added UMIs and a universal primer site. TCRdb redid the calling of the 5' RACE reads with MiXCR, one entry per CDR3 protein. The sample holds a few hundred thousand distinct CDR3 sequences, less than 20% seen once. The material was PBMCs, obtained less than 6 days after the first yellow fever vaccination. The chain links TRBV20-1 to TRBJ1-2, with TRBD1 as a possible D gene (6 bases). The TCR sequence derives from a man aged 18 to 35 who received the YFV17D yellow fever vaccine. CDR3 in amino acids: CSARDSPYGYTF. For the CDR3, the DNA is TGCAGTGCTAGGGACAGTCCTTATGGCTACACCTTC.